Below are 30 T cell receptor beta chains sequenced from a single sample in a study of cytomegalovirus exposure and HLA in healthy donors. Using immunoSEQ multiplex PCR, the repertoire was profiled, and TCRdb retains in-frame clones only, with some absent. The table shows approximately 150,000 clones, with just over 90% occurring only once. Sequencing was done on a sample of PBMCs. Receptors were obtained from a man aged 18 to 30 in good health and CMV-seronegative.

This chain links TRBV5-3 with TRBJ2-7, with TRBD1 matching 7 bases. TRBV5-3 is recorded as an ORF, its role being uncertain. The trim removed 0 bases at V and 2 bases at J, leaving 20 bases unmatched. The CDR3 is 20 amino acids. CDR3: CARSLADRNRLHFFPYEQYV. Written as DNA, the CDR3 is TGTGCCAGAAGCTTGGCGGACAGGAATCGTCTCCATTTTTTCCCCTACGAGCAGTACGTC.

The chain joins TRBV11-3 to TRBJ2-1; 7 bases are a match to TRBD1. This CDR3 comprises 13 residues. Unmatched junction bases numbered 5, after V lost 3 bases and J lost 9 bases. The germline gives CDR1 SGHNT, CDR2 YENEEA. CDR3 sequence reads: CASSFDRDGEQFF. In DNA form, the CDR3 reads TGTGCCAGCAGCTTTGACAGGGACGGTGAGCAGTTCTTC.

Written as DNA, the CDR3 is TGTGCCAGCAGCTTAGTAGTCTTGCGGGAGGGATACCACTCCTACAATGAGCAGTTCTTC. It specifies CASSLVVLREGYHSYNEQFF. The chain recombines TRBV7-6 with TRBJ2-1; TRBD2 matches 9 bases. CDR3 length: 20 amino acids. The germline CDR1 and CDR2 sequences are SGHVS and FNYEAQ. The trim removed 1 base at V and 0 bases at J, leaving 13 bases unmatched.

The chain is built from TRBV10-2 and TRBJ1-2, with D unclear. V was shortened by 2 bases and J by 2 bases, with 6 bases between the two germline ends. From germline, CDR1 is WSHSY and CDR2 SAAADI. The CDR3 length is 13 residues. CDR3 bases: TGCGCCAGCAGTGAGACGGGGAACTATGGCTACACCTTC. Its translation is CASSETGNYGYTF.

The chain employs TRBV5-1 and TRBJ2-1; maybe TRBD2 (6 bases). Per the germline V gene, CDR1 is SGHRS and CDR2 is YFSETQ. The CDR3 runs 16 residues. The ends were cut back, 0 bases at V and 7 bases at J, with 17 bases in the middle. The CDR3 DNA sequence: TGCGCCAGCAGCTTGGTTCATCGAGCGGGTGGGAATGAGCAGTTCTTC. Its translation is CASSLVHRAGGNEQFF. Full variable domain (rest looked up from reference TRBV5-1 and TRBJ2-1): KAGVTQTPRYLIKTRGQQVTLSCSPISGHRSVSWYQQTPGQGLQFLFEYFSETQRNKGNFPGRFSGRQFSNSRSEMNVSTLELGDSALYLCASSLVHRAGGNEQFFGPGTRLTVL.

The chain has TRBV6-4 and TRBJ2-1; unclear D gene. The CDR3 consists of 13 residues. V gave up 4 bases and J gave up 5 bases, with 9 bases separating them. Germline V gene sequence: CDR1 MRHNA, CDR2 SNTAGT. The CDR3: CASSVAPNNEQFF. DNA of the CDR3: TGTGCCAGCAGTGTCGCCCCTAACAATGAGCAGTTCTTC.

V is TRBV9 and J is TRBJ1-1; D uncertain. With 0 bases removed from V and 0 bases from J, the gap between germline ends came to 12 bases. The CDR3 extends over 16 amino acids. Germline lookup yields CDR1 SGDLS and CDR2 YYNGEE. CDR3: CASSVAQTQVNTEAFF. The CDR3 DNA sequence: TGTGCCAGCAGCGTAGCACAGACCCAGGTGAACACTGAAGCTTTCTTT. Full variable domain (outside the CDR3, taken from reference TRBV9 and TRBJ1-1): DSGVTQTPKHLITATGQRVTLRCSPRSGDLSVYWYQQSLDQGLQFLIQYYNGEERAKGNILERFSAQQFPDLHSELNLSSLELGDSALYFCASSVAQTQVNTEAFFGQGTRLTVV.

The chain recombines TRBV7-6 with TRBJ2-7; 8 positions agree with TRBD1. The germline CDR1 and CDR2 sequences are SGHVS and FNYEAQ. There are 13 residues in the CDR3. J was trimmed by 7 bases and V by 4 bases; bases with no gene match: 6. CDR3 in amino acids: CASSYPGGDEQYF. CDR3 nucleotides: TGTGCCAGCAGCTATCCAGGGGGCGATGAGCAGTACTTC.

The CDR3 DNA reads TGTGCCAGTGGTCTGGACAGGGATTCACCCCTCCACTTT. Its translation is CASGLDRDSPLHF. V usage is TRBV19 and J usage is TRBJ1-6; 8 nucleotides match TRBD1. Germline CDR1 reads LNHDA; CDR2 reads SQIVND (reference sequence). Unmatched junction bases numbered 5, after V lost 8 bases and J lost 8 bases. CDR3 length: 13 amino acids.

The V call is TRBV7-6, the J call TRBJ1-1; TRBD1 aligns across 11 bases. The CDR3 consists of 14 residues. Germline V lookup: CDR1 SGHVS, CDR2 FNYEAQ. Trimming at V came to 5 bases and at J to 5 bases, leaving 4 bases not matched to a gene. This chain's CDR3 is CASSRGTGGTEAFF. CDR3 in DNA: TGTGCCAGCAGCCGTGGGACAGGGGGGACTGAAGCTTTCTTT.

The V and J genes are TRBV5-1 and TRBJ1-5, with D hard to call. The CDR3 contains 15 residues. With 0 bases removed from V and 3 bases from J, the gap between germline ends came to 10 bases. Germline V gene data show CDR1 as SGHRS and CDR2 as YFSETQ. This CDR3 is CASSLEGGLNQPQHF. The CDR3 DNA sequence: TGCGCCAGCAGCTTGGAAGGAGGTCTCAATCAGCCCCAGCATTTT.

The count of this clone is one. Other DNA sequences in the same sample also yield this CDR3. The J gene is TRBJ1-1, the V gene TRBV30; possible D gene TRBD1, 5 bases. CDR1 is GTSNPN, CDR2 SVGIG, per germline (reference sequence). CDR3 length: 12 residues. V dropped 3 bases and J dropped 4 bases, with 9 bases sitting between them. This chain's CDR3 is CAWSPGGTEAFF. CDR3 nucleotide sequence: TGTGCCTGGAGCCCCGGGGGCACTGAAGCTTTCTTT.

This rearrangement joins TRBV6-1 to TRBJ2-5, with a possible D match to TRBD2 (5 bases). The V end was cut by 2 bases, the J end by 5 bases, with 12 bases between. This CDR3 comprises 14 residues. The germline gives CDR1 MNHNS, CDR2 SASEGT. This chain's CDR3 is CASSESLAQETQYF. CDR3 DNA: TGTGCCAGCAGTGAAAGTCTAGCCCAGGAGACCCAGTACTTC.

The V gene is TRBV2, the J gene TRBJ2-7, with 7 bases lining up with TRBD2. CDR1 and CDR2 from the germline V gene are SNHLY and FYNNEI. There are 14 residues in the CDR3. V gave up 4 bases and J gave up 3 bases; unmatched junction bases: 6. The CDR3 here is CASSGGLADYEQYF. For the CDR3, the DNA is TGTGCCAGCAGTGGAGGCCTAGCGGACTACGAGCAGTACTTC.

The genes are TRBV7-9 and TRBJ2-2, with D perhaps matching TRBD2 (5 bases). Germline V CDR1 and CDR2: SEHNR, FQNEAQ (reference sequence). The CDR3 consists of 17 residues. Trimming stripped 3 bases from V and 0 bases from J, with 14 bases between. CDR3 region: CASSFRGGPSNTGELFF. The CDR3 region has the DNA TGTGCCAGCAGCTTTCGCGGCGGGCCTTCGAACACCGGGGAGCTGTTTTTT.

V and J are TRBV6-1 and TRBJ2-7, with D possibly matching TRBD1 (6 bases). The CDR3 is 14 residues long. Trimming cost V 0 bases and J 4 bases, with 10 bases left between them. Germline V gene sequence: CDR1 MNHNS, CDR2 SASEGT. DNA of the CDR3: TGTGCCAGCAGTGAAGCCAGGGGCTCGTACGAGCAGTACTTC. Residues: CASSEARGSYEQYF.

The CDR3 is CASSPGQGVGGYTF. In nucleotides, the CDR3 is TGTGCCAGCAGTCCGGGACAGGGGGTAGGTGGCTACACCTTC. J is TRBJ1-2 and V is TRBV27, with TRBD1 matching 11 bases. V shed 5 bases and J 7 bases; nucleotides not matched to a gene: 6. The CDR3 loop spans 14 amino acids. Germline V CDR1 and CDR2: MNHEY, SMNVEV (reference sequence).

The rearrangement joins TRBV9 to TRBJ2-3; 8 bases map to TRBD2. The CDR3 is 17 amino acids. Trimming removed 3 bases from V and 3 bases from J; junction bases left unmatched: 12. Germline CDR1 is SGDLS and CDR2 is YYNGEE. Here the CDR3 reads CASSGSGGLSATDTQYF. The CDR3 DNA follows: TGTGCCAGCAGCGGCAGCGGGGGACTATCGGCAACAGATACGCAGTATTTT.

V gene TRBV11-2 combines with J gene TRBJ1-1; tentative D call: TRBD1 (6 bases). In germline, CDR1 is SGHAT, CDR2 FQNNGV. Trimming shortened V by 3 bases and J by 1 base, and 9 bases separated the two germline ends. The CDR3 contains 14 residues. DNA of the CDR3: TGTGCCAGCAGCTTGACAGGAGCGAACACTGAAGCTTTCTTT. It translates to CASSLTGANTEAFF.

The chain combines TRBV2 with TRBJ1-6; D unresolved. Germline CDR1 and CDR2: SNHLY and FYNNEI. V was trimmed by 4 bases and J by 9 bases, leaving 16 bases between them. CDR3 length: 15 residues. The CDR3, as DNA: TGTGCCAGCAGTGGGAGGGAGGGTGTGGGTTCACCCCTCCACTTT. It encodes CASSGREGVGSPLHF.

The genes are TRBV5-5 and TRBJ1-5, with unresolved D. Germline CDR1 SGHKS, CDR2 YYEKEE (reference sequence). V was trimmed by 4 bases and J by 0 bases, leaving 20 bases between them. The CDR3 runs to 18 residues. Here the CDR3 DNA reads TGTGCCAGCAGCCTGAGACCGGAGGATAGATCTAGCAATCAGCCCCAGCATTTT. Its translation is CASSLRPEDRSSNQPQHF.

The chain uses TRBV10-2 and TRBJ2-1, with 12 bases that match TRBD2. The CDR3 totals 14 residues. In germline, CDR1 is WSHSY, CDR2 SAAADI. The V gene end was trimmed by 7 bases and the J gene end by 6 bases; junction bases not matched to a gene: 4. CDR3 DNA sequence: TGCGCCAGCATTACTAGCGGGGGGTCCAATGAGCAGTTCTTC. It encodes CASITSGGSNEQFF.

This chain uses TRBV2 with TRBJ2-2; D remains ambiguous. Trimming stripped 6 bases from V and 8 bases from J, with 10 bases between. In germline, CDR1 is SNHLY, CDR2 FYNNEI. The CDR3 contains 12 residues. The CDR3 region is CASSFARGELFF. In DNA form, the CDR3 reads TGTGCCAGCAGCTTCGCGAGGGGGGAGCTGTTTTTT.

This chain connects TRBV6-1 to TRBJ1-1; a possible D gene is TRBD1 (5 bases). Germline-derived CDR1 and CDR2 are MNHNS and SASEGT. The CDR3 contains 15 residues. V was shortened by 2 bases and J by 0 bases, with 10 bases between the two germline ends. In DNA, the CDR3 is TGTGCCAGCAGTGAAACAGGCTTCATGAACACTGAAGCTTTCTTT. It codes for CASSETGFMNTEAFF.

This clone was observed once. CDR3 bases: TGTGCCAGCAGCTCCCCGACTAGCGGGGGGGCTTTCTACAATGAGCAGTTCTTC. As protein: CASSSPTSGGAFYNEQFF. The rearrangement joins TRBV9 to TRBJ2-1; 14 bases line up with TRBD2. The junction had 9 bases not matched to a gene; V was cut back by 4 bases and J by 3 bases. CDR3 length: 18 amino acids. The germline V gene has CDR1 SGDLS and CDR2 YYNGEE.

The CDR3 nucleotides are TGTGCCAGCAGTTACAGCGGGAGGGCCCCGGGAGAGACCCAGTACTTC. Its translation is CASSYSGRAPGETQYF. The rearrangement links TRBV6-5 to TRBJ2-5, with TRBD2 matching 10 bases. The junction had 7 bases not matched to a gene; V was cut back by 2 bases and J by 4 bases. Germline CDR1 is MNHEY and CDR2 is SVGAGI. CDR3 length equals 16 residues.

This chain links TRBV11-2 with TRBJ1-5, with 10 bases that match TRBD1. J lost 4 bases, V lost 1 base, and 10 bases had no gene match. This CDR3 spans 18 amino acids. The V gene's germline CDR1 is SGHAT and CDR2 FQNNGV. CDR3 residues: CASSLGTSGTGVNQPQHF. In DNA, the CDR3 is TGTGCCAGCAGCTTAGGAACCTCAGGGACAGGGGTTAATCAGCCCCAGCATTTT.

This clone was detected a few times. The V and J genes are TRBV13 and TRBJ2-7; D gene uncertain. The V gene's germline CDR1 is PRHDT and CDR2 FYEKMQ (reference sequence). This CDR3 is built from 14 residues. Trimming left V 5 bases short and J 3 bases short, with 14 bases between. In DNA form, the CDR3 reads TGTGCCAGCAGCCCCGGAGCGCCCAACTACGAGCAGTACGTC. It specifies CASSPGAPNYEQYV.

The gene calls are TRBV27 and TRBJ1-4, with 11 bases lining up with TRBD1. Per germline, CDR1 MNHEY and CDR2 SMNVEV (reference sequence). With 6 bases clipped from V and 7 bases from J, the junction kept 7 bases outside the gene matches. This CDR3 has 15 residues. CDR3 residues: CASRGQGEPGEKLFF. DNA for the CDR3: TGTGCCAGCAGGGGACAGGGGGAGCCGGGTGAAAAACTGTTTTTT.

The chain couples TRBV18 to TRBJ2-7; TRBD1 matches 7 bases. Germline assignment: CDR1 KGHSH and CDR2 LQKENI. The length of the CDR3 is 16 residues. With V trimmed by 4 bases and J by 1 base, 10 bases remained unmatched. CDR3 region: CASSLFDRASSYEQYF. The CDR3 region has the DNA TGTGCCAGCTCACTCTTCGACAGGGCATCTTCCTACGAGCAGTACTTC.